The clone carrying this TCR beta chain has just a few counts. Its cognate antigen is unknown. The V gene end was trimmed by 3 bases and the J gene end by 3 bases; junction bases not matched to a gene: 4. The germline CDR1 and CDR2 sequences are SGHAT and FQNNGV. The CDR3 consists of 14 residues. The data were taken from a study of cytomegalovirus exposure and HLA in healthy donors. Study-wide results and caveats: It was only CMV serostatus that was available as immune exposure information.

60 Vbeta and 13 Jbeta primers were used in PCR. The table came from immunoSEQ multiplex PCR; TCRdb's copy has only in-frame clones and leaves some out. The sample includes approximately 130,000 clones, just over 70% of them seen just once. This sequence joins TRBV11-2 and TRBJ2-7, with 8 positions matching TRBD1. Sequences were obtained from PBMCs. The sequence derives from a woman aged 55-70 years in good health and CMV-seropositive. CDR3 bases: TGTGCCAGCAGCTTTGGGACAGGATACTACGAGCAGTACTTC. As protein: CASSFGTGYYEQYF. Filled out from reference TRBV11-2 and TRBJ2-7, the complete variable domain reads EAGVAQSPRYKIIEKRQSVAFWCNPISGHATLYWYQQILGQGPKLLIQFQNNGVVDDSQLPKDRFSAERLKGVDSTLKIQPAKLEDSAVYLCASSFGTGYYEQYFGPGTRLTVT.